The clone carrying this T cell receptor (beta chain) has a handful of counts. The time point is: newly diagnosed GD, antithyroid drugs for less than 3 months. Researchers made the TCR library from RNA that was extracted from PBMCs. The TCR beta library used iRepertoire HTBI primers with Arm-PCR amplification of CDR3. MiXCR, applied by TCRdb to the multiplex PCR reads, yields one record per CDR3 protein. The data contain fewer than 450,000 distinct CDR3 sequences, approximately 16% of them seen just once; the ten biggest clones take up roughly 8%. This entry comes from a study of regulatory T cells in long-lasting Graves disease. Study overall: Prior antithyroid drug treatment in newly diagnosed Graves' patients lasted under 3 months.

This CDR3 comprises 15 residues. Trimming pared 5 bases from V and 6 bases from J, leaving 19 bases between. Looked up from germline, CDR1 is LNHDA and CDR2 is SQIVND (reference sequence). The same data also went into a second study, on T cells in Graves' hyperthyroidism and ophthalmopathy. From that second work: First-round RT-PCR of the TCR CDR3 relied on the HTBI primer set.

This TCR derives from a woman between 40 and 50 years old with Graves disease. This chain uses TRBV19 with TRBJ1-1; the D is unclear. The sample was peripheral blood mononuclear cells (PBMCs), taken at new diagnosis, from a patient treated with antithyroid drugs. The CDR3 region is CASSPRRGQVAEAFF. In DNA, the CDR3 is TGTGCCAGTAGTCCGCGCCGGGGTCAGGTGGCTGAAGCTTTCTTT.